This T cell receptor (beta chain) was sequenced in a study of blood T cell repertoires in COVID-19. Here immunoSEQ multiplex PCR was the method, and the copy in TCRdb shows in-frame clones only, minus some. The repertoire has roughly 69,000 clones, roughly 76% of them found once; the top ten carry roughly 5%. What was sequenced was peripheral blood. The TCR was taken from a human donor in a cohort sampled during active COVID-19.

CDR3 nucleotide sequence: TGTGCCAGCACCCCCGGCGGAAGACGCGGCAATGAGCAGTTCTTC. It yields the protein CASTPGGRRGNEQFF. V usage is TRBV27 and J usage is TRBJ2-1; no clear D gene. Germline CDR1 and CDR2: MNHEY and SMNVEV (reference sequence). V was trimmed by 7 bases and J by 6 bases, leaving 19 bases between them. The CDR3 contains 15 residues.